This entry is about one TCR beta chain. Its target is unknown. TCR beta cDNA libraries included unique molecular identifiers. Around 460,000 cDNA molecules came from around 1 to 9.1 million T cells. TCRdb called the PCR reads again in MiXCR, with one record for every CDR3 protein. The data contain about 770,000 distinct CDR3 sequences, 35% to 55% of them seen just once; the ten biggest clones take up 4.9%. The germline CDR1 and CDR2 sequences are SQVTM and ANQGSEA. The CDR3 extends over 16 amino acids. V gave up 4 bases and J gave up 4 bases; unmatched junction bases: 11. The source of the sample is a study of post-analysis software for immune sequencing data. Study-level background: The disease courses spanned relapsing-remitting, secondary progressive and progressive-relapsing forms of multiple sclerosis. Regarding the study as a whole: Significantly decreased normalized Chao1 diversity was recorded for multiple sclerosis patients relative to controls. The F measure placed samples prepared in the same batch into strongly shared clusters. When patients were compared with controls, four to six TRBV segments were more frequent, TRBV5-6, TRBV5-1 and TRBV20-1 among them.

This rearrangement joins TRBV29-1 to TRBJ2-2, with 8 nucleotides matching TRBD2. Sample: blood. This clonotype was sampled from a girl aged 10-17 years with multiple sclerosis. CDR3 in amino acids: CSVVDGGRSGTGELFF. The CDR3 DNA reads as TGCAGCGTTGTGGATGGCGGGAGGTCGGGCACCGGGGAGCTGTTTTTT.